This T cell receptor beta chain comes out of a study of OX40 agonist ivuxolimab in advanced cancers. Whole-study findings and limits: It was also the case that some nonresponders had low normalized T-cell clonal expansion.

A word on this clone: Its matching antigen is unknown.

This table comes from immunoSEQ multiplex PCR, and its TCRdb copy is limited to in-frame clones, with some not included. The top ten clones hold 0.55% of a sample with 50,000 to 65,000 clones, about 88% of them seen once. Trimming removed 8 bases at V and 0 bases at J, with 10 bases between. The CDR3 covers 13 residues. The germline V gene has CDR1 SGHAT and CDR2 FQNNGV. This chain connects TRBV11-2 to TRBJ1-1; no definite D call. This material consisted of CD4+ or CD8+ T cells sorted from blood, taken in a trial of the OX40 agonist ivuxolimab. This TCR was recovered from an adult with an advanced solid tumor such as melanoma, head and neck, liver or kidney cancer. The CDR3, as DNA: TGTGCCAGCTCGCCACAGTTGAACACTGAAGCTTTCTTT. As protein: CASSPQLNTEAFF.